This T cell receptor beta chain was obtained from a study of blood T cell repertoires in COVID-19. Study as a whole: Sites in the United States, Italy and Spain provided acute and convalescent COVID-19 samples. From T cells, B-cell-depleted T cells, or PBMCs came the material, which was cDNA or gDNA.

The ends were cut back, 8 bases at V and 1 base at J, with 18 bases in the middle. Germline V gives CDR1 SEHNR, CDR2 FQNEAQ (reference sequence). The CDR3 extends over 16 amino acids. In the original analysis: Reference gene primers were amplified, and this amplification served to estimate nucleated cell counts. Sequenced by immunoSEQ multiplex PCR; TCRdb stores in-frame clones only, minus some. Clone size and V and J calls were adopted from that table, with D and trimming inferred from the DNA. The data hold 200,000 to 300,000 clones, with just under 85% observed a single time. The chain combines TRBV7-9 with TRBJ2-1; tentative D call: TRBD2 (7 bases). Sequencing was performed on peripheral blood. This TCR came from an elderly woman with acute or convalescent COVID-19. CDR3 in amino acids: CASGPQGGGSYNEQFF. The CDR3, as DNA: TGTGCCAGCGGCCCGCAGGGAGGGGGATCCTACAATGAGCAGTTCTTC.